The next 3 T cell receptor beta chains were all read from a single sample in a study of T-cell memory formation after mild COVID-19. In TCRdb, the 5' RACE reads were re-called with MiXCR into one record per CDR3 protein. The profile shows fewer than 700,000 distinct CDR3 sequences, approximately 19% of them singletons. The material sequenced was PBMCs or a T cell subset sorted from them (not recorded which). These receptor sequences come from an adult woman who had mild COVID-19 (a few samples of this study predate the infection). Cell type and time point are not known.

This chain joins TRBV9 and TRBJ2-1; tentatively, D is TRBD1 or TRBD2 (5 bases each). The V end was cut by 0 bases, the J end by 9 bases, with 13 bases between. The germline V gene has CDR1 SGDLS and CDR2 YYNGEE. The CDR3 covers 14 residues. The CDR3 is CASSVVSWDGEQFF. CDR3 in DNA: TGTGCCAGCAGCGTAGTTTCCTGGGACGGTGAGCAGTTCTTC.

This clonotype was seen ten or more times. This rearrangement joins TRBV29-1 to TRBJ2-7, with 12 positions matching TRBD2. The CDR3 is 13 amino acids. V gave up 6 bases and J gave up 6 bases; unmatched junction bases: 6. Germline CDR1 SQVTM, CDR2 ANQGSEA. The CDR3 DNA follows: TGCAGCGTGACCCGGACTAGCGGGATCGAGCAGTACTTC. This codes for CSVTRTSGIEQYF.

This clonotype was recorded once. The rearrangement uses TRBV5-1 and TRBJ2-7; D uncertain. Trimming took off 2 bases at V and 3 bases at J, with 15 bases between the two ends. Germline V lookup: CDR1 SGHRS, CDR2 YFSETQ. The CDR3 spans 15 residues. The CDR3 loop reads CASSFTRIRFYEQYV. The CDR3 nucleotides are TGCGCCAGCAGCTTTACCAGGATTAGGTTCTACGAGCAGTACGTC.